The 17 T cell receptor beta chains presented below share a single source sample, sequenced in a study of T cell responses to AZD1222 COVID-19 vaccine. The data were produced by immunoSEQ multiplex PCR, yet TCRdb's version contains in-frame clones alone and is incomplete. The sample gives about 140,000 clones, 90% to 95% of which show up once; 1.6% is in the top ten. This specimen was peripheral blood, taken on day 0 of AZD1222 vaccination. The receptor source for this set is an adult in good health.

The V gene is TRBV7-3, the J gene TRBJ1-1, with a possible D match to TRBD1 (6 bases). The CDR3 spans 16 residues. V was trimmed by 5 bases and J by 0 bases, leaving 16 bases between them. In germline, CDR1 is SGHTA, CDR2 FQGTGA. The CDR3 is CASSQDRPNMNTEAFF. The CDR3 nucleotides read TGTGCCAGCAGCCAGGACAGACCAAATATGAACACTGAAGCTTTCTTT.

This chain links TRBV7-2 with TRBJ2-3; 10 nucleotides match TRBD2. The CDR3 spans 16 residues. V trimming: 1 base; J trimming: 4 bases; junction bases outside the gene matches: 5. Germline V gives CDR1 SGHTA, CDR2 FQGNSA. The CDR3 sequence is CASSLDASGGADTQYF. In DNA form, the CDR3 reads TGTGCCAGCAGCTTAGATGCTAGCGGGGGCGCAGATACGCAGTATTTT.

V usage is TRBV7-2 and J usage is TRBJ2-7; 11 positions agree with TRBD2. CDR1 is SGHTA and CDR2 is FQGNSA in the germline V gene. This CDR3 has 17 residues. V shed 0 bases, J shed 2 bases, and the junction held 6 bases outside the gene matches. The CDR3 loop is CASSLATSGIKAYEQYF. The CDR3 DNA reads as TGTGCCAGCAGCTTAGCGACTAGCGGGATAAAGGCCTACGAGCAGTACTTC.

DNA for the CDR3: TGTGCCAGCAGCCGAGCTCTGGGACGCCTGAACTACGAGCAGTACTTC. It is translated as CASSRALGRLNYEQYF. This chain connects TRBV3-1 (or the pseudogene TRBV3-2) to TRBJ2-7; D is tentatively TRBD1 or TRBD2 (5 bases each). Germline CDR1 is LGHDT and CDR2 is YNNKEL (reference sequence). V was clipped by 4 bases and J by 3 bases, with 19 bases between them. This CDR3 is 16 amino acids long.

The chain employs TRBV7-9 and TRBJ2-3; 10 nucleotides line up with TRBD2. The CDR3 is made up of 15 amino acids. The V segment lost 5 bases and the J segment 2 bases; nucleotides outside the gene matches: 4. Germline V gene data show CDR1 as SEHNR and CDR2 as FQNEAQ (reference sequence). The CDR3 loop is CASSPLAGVTDTQYF. The CDR3 DNA sequence: TGTGCCAGCAGCCCCCTAGCGGGAGTCACAGATACGCAGTATTTT.

The chain carries TRBV14 and TRBJ2-3; D possibly corresponds to TRBD1 (6 bases). Germline V gene lookup returns CDR1 SGHDN and CDR2 FVKESK. The CDR3 length is 15 residues. Trimming removed 1 base at V and 3 bases at J, with 11 bases between. In DNA, the CDR3 is TGTGCCAGCAGCCAAGGTCAGGGGACGACAGATACGCAGTATTTT. This sequence encodes CASSQGQGTTDTQYF.

The chain has TRBV2 and TRBJ2-7; D is perhaps TRBD2 (6 bases). Germline V lookup: CDR1 SNHLY, CDR2 FYNNEI. The V end lost 6 bases, the J end lost 4 bases, and 7 bases lay between the germline ends. The CDR3 is made up of 11 amino acids. The CDR3 DNA sequence: TGTGCCAGCAGGGAGGGTTACGAGCAGTACTTC. The encoded protein is CASREGYEQYF.

The gene calls are TRBV5-1 and TRBJ2-2; 7 bases agree with TRBD2. V lost 4 bases to trimming and J lost 5 bases; unmatched junction nucleotides: 8. This CDR3 is built from 15 residues. Germline V lookup: CDR1 SGHRS, CDR2 YFSETQ. The chain's CDR3 is CASSLSGISTGELFF. CDR3 DNA: TGCGCCAGCAGCCTAAGCGGGATTAGTACCGGGGAGCTGTTTTTT. The entire variable domain, with the rest obtained from reference TRBV5-1 and TRBJ2-2, is as follows: KAGVTQTPRYLIKTRGQQVTLSCSPISGHRSVSWYQQTPGQGLQFLFEYFSETQRNKGNFPGRFSGRQFSNSRSEMNVSTLELGDSALYLCASSLSGISTGELFFGEGSRLTVL.

The chain couples TRBV12-3 or TRBV12-4 to TRBJ1-1; no definite D call. The CDR3 consists of 11 residues. Trimming took off 7 bases at V and 1 base at J, with 4 bases between the two ends. The DNA of the CDR3 is TGTGCCAGCACCTGGAACACTGAAGCTTTCTTT. Residues: CASTWNTEAFF.

The chain couples TRBV28 to TRBJ2-5, with D unresolved. The length of the CDR3 is 10 residues. V dropped 6 bases and J dropped 4 bases, with 3 bases sitting between them. CDR1 and CDR2 (germline): MDHEN, SYDVKM. The CDR3 DNA reads TGTGCCAGCAGCGGAGAGACCCAGTACTTC. Translating it yields CASSGETQYF.

This chain uses TRBV7-3 with TRBJ2-7; TRBD2 aligns across 9 bases. The trim removed 5 bases at V and 4 bases at J, leaving 6 bases unmatched. Germline CDR1 reads SGHTA; CDR2 reads FQGTGA. The CDR3 is 14 amino acids. CDR3 amino acids: CASSPLAGRYEQYF. The DNA for the CDR3 is TGTGCCAGCAGCCCCCTAGCGGGACGTTACGAGCAGTACTTC.

V usage is TRBV7-8 and J usage is TRBJ1-5, with TRBD1 as a possible D gene (5 bases). Trimming pared 2 bases from V and 3 bases from J, leaving 11 bases between. Germline V gene data show CDR1 as SGHVS and CDR2 as FQNEAQ. CDR3 length: 15 residues. Here the CDR3 reads CASSLRSRDNQPQHF. The CDR3 region has the DNA TGTGCCAGCAGCTTAAGATCCAGGGACAATCAGCCCCAGCATTTT.

The chain uses TRBV28 and TRBJ2-5; the match to TRBD2 covers 7 bases. V shed 7 bases, J shed 0 bases, and the junction held 14 bases outside the gene matches. In germline, CDR1 is MDHEN, CDR2 SYDVKM. The CDR3 spans 17 residues. The CDR3 DNA follows: TGTGCCAGCACCATCGCTGGAGGAGCGGGGTACCAAGAGACCCAGTACTTC. Protein product: CASTIAGGAGYQETQYF.

Turning to this clone: Because the CDR3's place on the DNA is in doubt, the DNA is left out and the CDR3 is given as listed by TCRdb. This chain joins TRBV3-1 (or the pseudogene TRBV3-2) and TRBJ1-1. Germline V lookup: CDR1 LGHDT, CDR2 YNNKEL (reference sequence). The CDR3 has 14 residues if both end residues are counted. This CDR3 reads CASSHVGPGTEAFF.

The V gene is TRBV5-1, the J gene TRBJ2-2, with TRBD1 matching 8 bases. Unmatched junction bases numbered 2, after V lost 0 bases and J lost 7 bases. CDR3 length equals 14 residues. In germline, CDR1 is SGHRS, CDR2 YFSETQ. For the CDR3, the DNA is TGCGCCAGCAGCTTGGTGACAGGGGTCGGGGAGCTGTTTTTT. It translates to CASSLVTGVGELFF.

This chain connects TRBV5-1 to TRBJ2-5; perhaps TRBD1 as D (6 bases). The V gene lost 2 bases and the J gene lost 4 bases, with 12 bases spanning the gap. The CDR3 length is 14 residues. Per the germline V gene, CDR1 is SGHRS and CDR2 is YFSETQ. CDR3 DNA: TGCGCCAGCAGCTTCGGACAGCAGGGAGAGACCCAGTACTTC. It codes for CASSFGQQGETQYF. Based on the CDR3 plus reference TRBV5-1 and TRBJ2-5, the full variable domain is KAGVTQTPRYLIKTRGQQVTLSCSPISGHRSVSWYQQTPGQGLQFLFEYFSETQRNKGNFPGRFSGRQFSNSRSEMNVSTLELGDSALYLCASSFGQQGETQYFGPGTRLLVL.

This sequence joins TRBV3-1 (or the pseudogene TRBV3-2) and TRBJ2-2, with 10 bases aligning to TRBD2. Germline V gives CDR1 LGHDT, CDR2 YNNKEL (reference sequence). J gave up 0 bases and V 0 bases, and 16 bases lay outside the gene matches. CDR3 length equals 22 residues. The CDR3 sequence is CASSQEASGSLVSVANTGELFF. The CDR3 region has the DNA TGTGCCAGCAGCCAAGAGGCTAGCGGGAGTTTAGTTTCCGTTGCGAACACCGGGGAGCTGTTTTTT.